The 24 T cell receptor beta chains below come from one sample, sequenced in a study of T-cell reconstitution after alpha-beta-depleted transplantation in children. TCRbeta library preparation incorporated unique molecular identifiers. TCRdb reprocessed the PCR reads via MiXCR and lists one record per CDR3 protein. The sample yields around 500,000 distinct CDR3 sequences, 20% to 25% seen once. The sample here was PBMCs, mostly from graft donor cells, taken 360 days after TCRalphabeta/CD19-depleted stem cell transplant. The receptors stem from a boy less than two years old who had a stem cell transplant for acute myeloid leukemia, so the T cells may come from the graft donor.

This chain links TRBV27 with TRBJ2-6, with D tentatively TRBD1 (5 bases). From germline, CDR1 is MNHEY and CDR2 SMNVEV (reference sequence). This CDR3 region has 13 residues. V dropped 6 bases and J dropped 5 bases, with 8 bases sitting between them. The CDR3 DNA follows: TGTGCCAGCAGGACAGCAAGGGCCAACGTCCTGACTTTC. This codes for CASRTARANVLTF.

This clonotype has more than one count but fewer than ten. The chain has TRBV10-3 and TRBJ2-3; tentatively, D is TRBD1 or TRBD2 (5 bases each). The V end was cut by 11 bases, the J end by 6 bases, with 18 bases between. CDR1 and CDR2 (germline): ENHRY, SYGVKD. The CDR3 contains 13 residues. The CDR3 DNA follows: TGTGCCTCCGGGACCAGCTCGGGGGATACGCAGTATTTT. This translates into CASGTSSGDTQYF.

There are many counts of this clonotype. This chain's CDR3 is CSVGRKETQYF. The CDR3 nucleotides are TGCAGCGTTGGCCGGAAAGAGACCCAGTACTTC. The rearrangement links TRBV29-1 to TRBJ2-5, with D unclear. The CDR3 has 11 residues. Germline V lookup: CDR1 SQVTM, CDR2 ANQGSEA. V lost 4 bases and J 3 bases, leaving 6 bases between the germline ends. The full variable domain, rest sourced from reference TRBV29-1 and TRBJ2-5, is SAVISQKPSRDICQRGTSLTIQCQVDSQVTMMFWYRQQPGQSLTLIATANQGSEATYESGFVIDKFPISRPNLTFSTLTVSNMSPEDSSIYLCSVGRKETQYFGPGTRLLVL.

The table lists this clonotype with a few counts. The chain is built from TRBV9 and TRBJ2-5, with 8 positions matching TRBD1. The CDR3 consists of 17 residues. CDR1 and CDR2 from the germline V gene are SGDLS and YYNGEE. V gave up 0 bases and J gave up 5 bases; unmatched junction bases: 12. The CDR3 region is CASSVETGDSMGETQYF. For the CDR3, the DNA is TGTGCCAGCAGCGTAGAGACAGGGGACTCCATGGGGGAGACCCAGTACTTC. The full variable domain, completed using reference TRBV9 and TRBJ2-5, is DSGVTQTPKHLITATGQRVTLRCSPRSGDLSVYWYQQSLDQGLQFLIQYYNGEERAKGNILERFSAQQFPDLHSELNLSSLELGDSALYFCASSVETGDSMGETQYFGPGTRLLVL.

This clonotype was found a few times. The rearrangement uses TRBV20-1 and TRBJ1-4; D might be TRBD1 (6 bases). This CDR3 spans 14 amino acids. The germline gives CDR1 DFQATT, CDR2 SNEGSKA (reference sequence). Trimming took 6 bases from V and 6 from J, leaving 17 bases between them. The CDR3, as DNA: TGCAGTGCGACCCTAAGAGAGGGGGATGAAAAACTGTTTTTT. Its translation is CSATLREGDEKLFF.

The chain has TRBV21-1 and TRBJ2-7; TRBD2, as called in the table, went unchecked against the DNA. TRBV21-1 is an annotated pseudogene. The CDR3 totals 16 residues. The CDR3 protein is CASSLGLAGGLYEQYV. The CDR3 DNA follows: TGTGCCAGCAGCTTGGGACTAGCGGGGGGTTTATACGAGCAGTACGTC.

The chain carries TRBV7-9 and TRBJ2-3; no clear D gene. V shed 1 base and J shed 6 bases, with 11 bases lying between them. Looked up from germline, CDR1 is SEHNR and CDR2 is FQNEAQ (reference sequence). There are 14 residues in the CDR3. Written as DNA, the CDR3 is TGTGCCAGCAGCTTAGGGATCCTTCTGGATACGCAGTATTTT. This sequence encodes CASSLGILLDTQYF.

This clonotype was recorded many times. V gene TRBV20-1 combines with J gene TRBJ2-5, with 9 bases that match TRBD1. Germline lookup yields CDR1 DFQATT and CDR2 SNEGSKA (reference sequence). The CDR3 covers 14 residues. Losses at the gene ends were 3 bases for V and 6 bases for J; bases not matched to a gene: 8. CDR3 sequence: CSARGTGGLKTQYF. Written as DNA, the CDR3 is TGCAGTGCTAGGGGTACAGGGGGCTTAAAGACCCAGTACTTC.

The V call is TRBV6-2 or TRBV6-3, the J call TRBJ2-7, with 12 positions matching TRBD2. The CDR3 is 15 residues long. The J segment lost 6 bases and the V segment lost 4 bases, leaving 7 bases of the junction unmatched. Looked up from germline, CDR1 is MNHEY and CDR2 is SVGEGT. CDR3 amino acids: CASSFSSGGAGEQYV. The CDR3 nucleotides read TGTGCCAGCAGTTTTTCTAGCGGGGGGGCGGGCGAGCAGTACGTC.

The chain joins TRBV11-2 to TRBJ2-3; D might be TRBD1 or TRBD2, each matching 6 bases. The CDR3 is 15 amino acids. Germline lookup yields CDR1 SGHAT and CDR2 FQNNGV. V dropped 5 bases and J dropped 6 bases, with 18 bases sitting between them. The CDR3 here is CASSPRPRGRDTQYF. DNA for the CDR3: TGTGCCAGCAGCCCTAGGCCGAGGGGGAGGGATACGCAGTATTTT.

The table lists this clonotype with many counts. The chain couples TRBV7-9 to TRBJ2-3; TRBD2 might be the D (6 bases). Between the trimmed V and J ends, which lost 4 bases and 2 bases, there was a span of 13 bases. The CDR3 covers 15 residues. CDR1 SEHNR and CDR2 FQNEAQ come from the germline V gene (reference sequence). The CDR3 DNA reads as TGTGCCAGCAGCTCCAACGGGGGACTCACAGATACGCAGTATTTT. This translates into CASSSNGGLTDTQYF.

This chain links TRBV28 with TRBJ1-5; D is perhaps TRBD1 (6 bases). Deletions cut 3 bases from V and 2 bases from J, with 14 bases between. This CDR3 spans 16 amino acids. Germline V gives CDR1 MDHEN, CDR2 SYDVKM. The CDR3: CASSFRGLTGNQPQHF. The CDR3 DNA is TGTGCCAGCAGTTTCCGGGGGCTAACTGGCAATCAGCCCCAGCATTTT.

The CDR3: CASSLIPRLAPFYEQYF. In DNA, the CDR3 is TGTGCCAGCAGCTTAATCCCCCGGCTAGCGCCATTTTACGAGCAGTACTTC. The gene calls are TRBV7-2 and TRBJ2-7, with D possibly being TRBD2 (6 bases). Trimming stripped 2 bases from V and 4 bases from J, with 21 bases between. This CDR3 is 17 amino acids long. Germline assignment: CDR1 SGHTA and CDR2 FQGNSA.

This clonotype was picked up many times. V gene TRBV11-2 combines with J gene TRBJ1-1, with D uncertain. V gave up 1 base and J gave up 7 bases, with 10 bases separating them. In germline, CDR1 is SGHAT, CDR2 FQNNGV. The CDR3 consists of 13 residues. CDR3 region: CASSLGALVEAFF. The CDR3 bases are TGTGCCAGCAGCTTAGGGGCGCTGGTTGAAGCTTTCTTT.

This chain uses TRBV14 with TRBJ2-1; D might be TRBD1 (5 bases). V was shortened by 0 bases and J by 10 bases, with 16 bases between the two germline ends. The V gene's germline CDR1 is SGHDN and CDR2 FVKESK. CDR3 length: 15 amino acids. The CDR3 here is CASSQDRLGAREQFF. For the CDR3, the DNA is TGTGCCAGCAGCCAAGATAGGTTAGGGGCCAGGGAGCAGTTCTTC.

This clonotype was picked up a small number of times. The rearrangement joins TRBV7-9 to TRBJ2-5; a possible D gene is TRBD1 (6 bases). The V and J ends lost 10 bases and 4 bases respectively, with 16 bases between them. In germline, CDR1 is SEHNR, CDR2 FQNEAQ (reference sequence). The CDR3 sequence is 13 residues long. The CDR3 loop is CATLGALGETQYF. CDR3 DNA sequence: TGTGCCACCCTGGGGGCCCTCGGAGAGACCCAGTACTTC.

On this clonotype itself: The CDR3 carries no conserved terminal phenylalanine or tryptophan, so it likely arises from a read error. The chain employs TRBV5-1 and TRBJ1-1; D unresolved. Germline CDR1 reads SGHRS; CDR2 reads YFSETQ. The CDR3 has 16 residues. Trimming took off 3 bases at V and 1 base at J, with 16 bases between the two ends. CDR3 loop: CASSSPVAGSNTEAFS. The CDR3 nucleotides read TGCGCCAGCAGCTCCCCAGTTGCCGGATCGAACACTGAAGCTTTCTCT.

The V call is TRBV15, the J call TRBJ2-1; D is possibly TRBD1 (6 bases). This CDR3 spans 17 amino acids. V was shortened by 0 bases and J by 0 bases, with 12 bases between the two germline ends. CDR1 is LNHNV and CDR2 is YYDKDF in the germline V gene (reference sequence). The CDR3 coding sequence is TGTGCCACCAGCAGAGATTCCCCGGGACACTCCTACAATGAGCAGTTCTTC. Amino acid sequence: CATSRDSPGHSYNEQFF.

The chain carries TRBV5-1 and TRBJ2-5, with a weak D call TRBD2 (7 bases). V was pared by 0 bases and J by 2 bases, with 11 bases between. Per the germline V gene, CDR1 is SGHRS and CDR2 is YFSETQ. This CDR3 region has 15 residues. CDR3 sequence: CASSLARGGQETQYF. In nucleotides, the CDR3 is TGCGCCAGCAGCTTGGCCAGGGGAGGGCAAGAGACCCAGTACTTC.

V usage is TRBV10-3 and J usage is TRBJ2-1; 11 nucleotides align to TRBD1. This CDR3 spans 15 amino acids. Germline V gene sequence: CDR1 ENHRY, CDR2 SYGVKD. J gave up 8 bases and V 7 bases, and 10 bases lay outside the gene matches. The DNA of the CDR3 is TGTGCCATCACCCAGGACAGGGGGCATGGGGATGAGCAGTTCTTC. Amino acids: CAITQDRGHGDEQFF.

The V and J genes are TRBV6-5 and TRBJ1-4; unclear D gene. Trimming left V 0 bases short and J 8 bases short, with 19 bases between. The germline CDR1 and CDR2 sequences are MNHEY and SVGAGI. The CDR3 has 17 amino acids. The chain's CDR3 is CASSYSSLGIESEKLFF. CDR3 bases: TGTGCCAGCAGTTACTCTAGCCTAGGCATCGAATCCGAAAAACTGTTTTTT.

This clonotype was seen only once. The CDR3: CASSVQGALNEQYV. CDR3 sequence (DNA): TGTGCCAGCAGCGTACAGGGGGCGCTGAACGAGCAGTACGTC. The chain couples TRBV13 to TRBJ2-7; 9 bases agree with TRBD1. V gave up 5 bases and J gave up 5 bases; unmatched junction bases: 7. The germline V gene has CDR1 PRHDT and CDR2 FYEKMQ (reference sequence). The CDR3 spans 14 residues.

The V gene is TRBV4-3, the J gene TRBJ1-1; tentatively, D is TRBD1 (5 bases). Germline lookup yields CDR1 LGHNA and CDR2 YSLEER. The CDR3 is 19 residues long. With 0 bases removed from V and 5 bases from J, the gap between germline ends came to 25 bases. The CDR3 here is CASSQEFGSGQWGQTEAFF. The CDR3 DNA is TGCGCCAGCAGCCAAGAATTCGGGTCCGGACAATGGGGCCAGACTGAAGCTTTCTTT.

This clonotype was found a few times. This rearrangement joins TRBV28 to TRBJ2-7; D not resolved. Germline CDR1 and CDR2: MDHEN and SYDVKM. CDR3 size: 14 residues. Trimming removed 6 bases at V and 2 bases at J, with 14 bases between. The CDR3 DNA sequence: TGTGCCAGCAGCCGCAACCGGCGAACCTACGAGCAGTACGTC. It translates to CASSRNRRTYEQYV.